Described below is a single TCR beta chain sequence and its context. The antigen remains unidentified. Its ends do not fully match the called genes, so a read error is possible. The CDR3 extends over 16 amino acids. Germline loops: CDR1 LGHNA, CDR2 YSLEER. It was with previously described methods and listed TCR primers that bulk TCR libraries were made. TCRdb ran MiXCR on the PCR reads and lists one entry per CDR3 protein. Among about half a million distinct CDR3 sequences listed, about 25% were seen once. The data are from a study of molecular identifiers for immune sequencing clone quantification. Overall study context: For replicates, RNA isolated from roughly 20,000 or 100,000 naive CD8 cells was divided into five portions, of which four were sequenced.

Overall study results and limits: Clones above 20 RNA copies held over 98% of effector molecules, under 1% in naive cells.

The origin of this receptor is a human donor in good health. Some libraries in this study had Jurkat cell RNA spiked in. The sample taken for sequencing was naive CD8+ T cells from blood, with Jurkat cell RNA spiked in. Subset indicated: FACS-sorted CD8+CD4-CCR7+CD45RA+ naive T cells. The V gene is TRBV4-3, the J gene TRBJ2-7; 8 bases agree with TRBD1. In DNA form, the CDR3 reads TGCGCCAGCAGCCAAGAAAGACAGGGGCTCAACTACGAGCAGTGCTTC. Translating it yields CASSQERQGLNYEQCF.